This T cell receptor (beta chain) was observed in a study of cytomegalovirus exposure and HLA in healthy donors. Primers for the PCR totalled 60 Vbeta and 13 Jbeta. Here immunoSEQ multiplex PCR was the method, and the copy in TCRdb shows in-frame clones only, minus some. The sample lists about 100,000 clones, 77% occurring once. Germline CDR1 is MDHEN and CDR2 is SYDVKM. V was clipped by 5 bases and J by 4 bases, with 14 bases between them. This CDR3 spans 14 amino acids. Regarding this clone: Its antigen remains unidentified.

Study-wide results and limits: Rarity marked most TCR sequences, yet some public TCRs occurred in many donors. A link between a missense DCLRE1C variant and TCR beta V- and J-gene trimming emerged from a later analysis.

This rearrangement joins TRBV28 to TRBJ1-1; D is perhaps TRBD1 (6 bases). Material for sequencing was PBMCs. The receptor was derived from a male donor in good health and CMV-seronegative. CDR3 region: CASSTDRGITEAFF. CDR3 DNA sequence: TGTGCCAGCAGTACGGACAGAGGTATCACTGAAGCTTTCTTT.